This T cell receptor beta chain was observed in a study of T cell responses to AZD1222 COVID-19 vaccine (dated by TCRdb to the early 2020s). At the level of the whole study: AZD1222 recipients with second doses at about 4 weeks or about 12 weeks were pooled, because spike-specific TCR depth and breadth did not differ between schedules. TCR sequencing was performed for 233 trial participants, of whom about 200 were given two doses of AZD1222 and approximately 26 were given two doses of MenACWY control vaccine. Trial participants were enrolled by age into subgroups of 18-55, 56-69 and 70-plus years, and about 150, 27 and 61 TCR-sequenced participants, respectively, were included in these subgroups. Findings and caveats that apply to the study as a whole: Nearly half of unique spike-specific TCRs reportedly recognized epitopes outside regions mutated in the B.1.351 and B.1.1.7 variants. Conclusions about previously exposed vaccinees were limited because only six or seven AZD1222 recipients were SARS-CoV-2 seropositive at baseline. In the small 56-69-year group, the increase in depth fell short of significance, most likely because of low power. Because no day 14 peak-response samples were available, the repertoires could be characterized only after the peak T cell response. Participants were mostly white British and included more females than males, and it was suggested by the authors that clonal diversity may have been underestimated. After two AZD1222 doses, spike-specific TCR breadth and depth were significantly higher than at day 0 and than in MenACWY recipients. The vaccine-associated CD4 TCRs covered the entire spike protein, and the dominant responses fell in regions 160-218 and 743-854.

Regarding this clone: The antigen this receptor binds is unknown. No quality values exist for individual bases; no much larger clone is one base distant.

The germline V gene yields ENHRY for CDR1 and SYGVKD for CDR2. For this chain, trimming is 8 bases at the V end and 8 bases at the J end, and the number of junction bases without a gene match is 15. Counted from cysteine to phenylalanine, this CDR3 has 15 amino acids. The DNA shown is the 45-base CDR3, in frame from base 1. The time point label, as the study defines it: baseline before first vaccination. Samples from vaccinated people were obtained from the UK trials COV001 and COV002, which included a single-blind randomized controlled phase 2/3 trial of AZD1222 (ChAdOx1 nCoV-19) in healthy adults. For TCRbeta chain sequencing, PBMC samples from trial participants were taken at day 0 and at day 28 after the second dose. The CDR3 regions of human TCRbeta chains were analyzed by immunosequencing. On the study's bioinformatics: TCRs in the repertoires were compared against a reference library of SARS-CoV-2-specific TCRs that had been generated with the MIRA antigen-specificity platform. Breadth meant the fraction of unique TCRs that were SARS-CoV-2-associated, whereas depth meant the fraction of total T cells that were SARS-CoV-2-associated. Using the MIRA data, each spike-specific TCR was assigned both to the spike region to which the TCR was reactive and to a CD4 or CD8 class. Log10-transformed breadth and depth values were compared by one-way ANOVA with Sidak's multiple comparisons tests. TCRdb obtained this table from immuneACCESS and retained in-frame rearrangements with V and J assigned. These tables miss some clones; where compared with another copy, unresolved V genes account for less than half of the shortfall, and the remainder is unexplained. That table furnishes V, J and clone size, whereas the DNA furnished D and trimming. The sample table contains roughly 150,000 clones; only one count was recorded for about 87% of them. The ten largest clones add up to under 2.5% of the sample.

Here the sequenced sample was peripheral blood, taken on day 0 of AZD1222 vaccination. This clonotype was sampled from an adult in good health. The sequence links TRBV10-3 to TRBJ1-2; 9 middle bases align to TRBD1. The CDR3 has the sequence CAISPILPQGAGYTF. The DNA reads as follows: TGTGCCATCTCACCGATATTGCCACAGGGGGCGGGCTACACCTTC.